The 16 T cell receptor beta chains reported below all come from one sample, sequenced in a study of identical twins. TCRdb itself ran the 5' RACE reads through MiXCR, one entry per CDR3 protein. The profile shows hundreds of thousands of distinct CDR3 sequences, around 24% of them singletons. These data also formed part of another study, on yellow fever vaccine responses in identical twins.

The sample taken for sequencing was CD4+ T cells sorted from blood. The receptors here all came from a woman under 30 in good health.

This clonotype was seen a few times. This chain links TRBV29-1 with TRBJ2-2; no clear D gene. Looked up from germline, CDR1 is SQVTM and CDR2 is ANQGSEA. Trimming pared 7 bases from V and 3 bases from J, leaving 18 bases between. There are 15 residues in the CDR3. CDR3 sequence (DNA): TGCAGCGCCTCTCAAGGAGCGCAATACACCGGGGAGCTGTTTTTT. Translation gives CSASQGAQYTGELFF.

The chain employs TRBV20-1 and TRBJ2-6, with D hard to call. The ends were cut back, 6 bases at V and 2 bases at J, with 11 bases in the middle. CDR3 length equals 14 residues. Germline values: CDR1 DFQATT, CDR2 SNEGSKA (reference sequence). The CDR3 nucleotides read TGCAGTGCCCATGACGAGCCTGGGGCCAACGTCCTGACTTTC. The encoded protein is CSAHDEPGANVLTF.

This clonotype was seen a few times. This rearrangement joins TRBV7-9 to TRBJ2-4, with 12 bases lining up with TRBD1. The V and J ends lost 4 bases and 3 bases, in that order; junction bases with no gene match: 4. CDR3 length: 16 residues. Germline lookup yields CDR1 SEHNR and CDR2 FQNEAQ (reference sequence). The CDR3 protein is CASSWGTGGIKNIQYF. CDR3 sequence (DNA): TGTGCCAGCAGCTGGGGGACAGGGGGCATCAAAAACATTCAGTACTTC.

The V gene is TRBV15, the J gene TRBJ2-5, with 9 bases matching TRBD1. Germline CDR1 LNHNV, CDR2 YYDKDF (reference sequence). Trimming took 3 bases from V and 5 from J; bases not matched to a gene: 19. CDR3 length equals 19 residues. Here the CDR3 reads CATSRNSGTGSLLQETQYF. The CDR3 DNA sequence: TGTGCCACCAGCAGGAACTCCGGGACAGGGTCCTTATTACAGGAGACCCAGTACTTC.

CDR3 amino acids: CSAKQPGTSIKGEQFF. The CDR3 DNA reads as TGCAGTGCTAAACAACCCGGGACTAGTATTAAGGGTGAGCAGTTCTTC. The chain employs TRBV20-1 and TRBJ2-1, with TRBD2 matching over 8 bases. CDR1 and CDR2 from the germline V gene are DFQATT and SNEGSKA (reference sequence). V lost 4 bases and J lost 9; bases outside the gene matches: 17. The length of the CDR3 is 16 residues.

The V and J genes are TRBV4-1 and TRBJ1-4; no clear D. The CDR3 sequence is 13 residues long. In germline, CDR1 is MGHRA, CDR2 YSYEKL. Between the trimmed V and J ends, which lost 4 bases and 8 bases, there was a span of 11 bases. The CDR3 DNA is TGCGCCAGCAGCCGTATCACCGGGGAAAAACTGTTTTTT. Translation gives CASSRITGEKLFF.

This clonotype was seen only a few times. CDR3 amino acids: CASSFMRGVTGELFF. Written as DNA, the CDR3 is TGTGCCAGCAGCTTTATGAGGGGGGTAACCGGGGAGCTGTTTTTT. This chain joins TRBV7-2 and TRBJ2-2; D might be TRBD1 or TRBD2, each matching 6 bases. Germline CDR1 SGHTA, CDR2 FQGNSA. CDR3 size: 15 residues. V lost 3 bases to trimming and J lost 5 bases, with 13 bases between them.

This chain's CDR3 is CATSREGRLGDEQYF. The CDR3 DNA reads as TGTGCCACCAGCAGAGAAGGTAGATTAGGCGACGAGCAGTACTTC. The rearrangement joins TRBV15 to TRBJ2-7; unclear D gene. Germline lookup yields CDR1 LNHNV and CDR2 YYDKDF (reference sequence). V lost 0 bases and J lost 5, with 14 bases in between. This CDR3 contains 15 residues. The variable domain in full, completed from reference TRBV15 and TRBJ2-7, reads DAMVIQNPRYQVTQFGKPVTLSCSQTLNHNVMYWYQQKSSQAPKLLFHYYDKDFNNEADTPDNFQSRRPNTSFCFLDIRSPGLGDTAMYLCATSREGRLGDEQYFGPGTRLTVT.

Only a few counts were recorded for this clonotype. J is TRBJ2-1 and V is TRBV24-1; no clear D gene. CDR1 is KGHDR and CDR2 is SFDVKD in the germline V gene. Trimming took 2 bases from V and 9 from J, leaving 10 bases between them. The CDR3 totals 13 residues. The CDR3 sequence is CATSDYDSGEQFF. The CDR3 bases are TGTGCCACCAGTGATTATGACTCAGGTGAGCAGTTCTTC.

The CDR3 reads CATRGARTGELFF. DNA for the CDR3: TGTGCCACCAGAGGGGCTCGCACCGGGGAGCTGTTTTTT. This sequence joins TRBV24-1 and TRBJ2-2; TRBD1 might be the D (5 bases). This CDR3 has 13 amino acids. With 7 bases removed from V and 4 bases from J, the gap between germline ends came to 9 bases. Germline V gene data show CDR1 as KGHDR and CDR2 as SFDVKD.

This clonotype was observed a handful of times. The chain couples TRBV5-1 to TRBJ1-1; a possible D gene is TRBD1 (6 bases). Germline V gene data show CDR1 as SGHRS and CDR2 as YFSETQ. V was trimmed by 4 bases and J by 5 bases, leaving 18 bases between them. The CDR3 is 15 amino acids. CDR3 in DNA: TGCGCCAGCAGCCCTACAAATACAGGGATGACTGAAGCTTTCTTT. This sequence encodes CASSPTNTGMTEAFF. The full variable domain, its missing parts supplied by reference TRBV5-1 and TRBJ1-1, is KAGVTQTPRYLIKTRGQQVTLSCSPISGHRSVSWYQQTPGQGLQFLFEYFSETQRNKGNFPGRFSGRQFSNSRSEMNVSTLELGDSALYLCASSPTNTGMTEAFFGQGTRLTVV.

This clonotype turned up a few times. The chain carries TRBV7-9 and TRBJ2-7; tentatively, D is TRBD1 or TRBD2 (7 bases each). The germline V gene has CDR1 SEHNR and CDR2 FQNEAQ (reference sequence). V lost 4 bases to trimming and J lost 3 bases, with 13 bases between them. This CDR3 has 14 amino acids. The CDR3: CASSSQGGYYEQYF. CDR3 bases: TGTGCCAGCAGCTCGCAGGGGGGGTACTACGAGCAGTACTTC.

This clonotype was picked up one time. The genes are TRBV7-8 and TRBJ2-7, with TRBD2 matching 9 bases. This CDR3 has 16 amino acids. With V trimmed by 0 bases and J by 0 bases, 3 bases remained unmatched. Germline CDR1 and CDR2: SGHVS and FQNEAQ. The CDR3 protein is CASSLATSGSSYEQYF. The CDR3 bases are TGTGCCAGCAGCTTAGCGACTAGCGGTAGCTCCTACGAGCAGTACTTC. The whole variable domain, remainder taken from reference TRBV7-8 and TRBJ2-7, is GAGVSQSPRYKVAKRGQDVALRCDPISGHVSLFWYQQALGQGPEFLTYFQNEAQLDKSGLPSDRFFAERPEGSVSTLKIQRTQQEDSAVYLCASSLATSGSSYEQYFGPGTRLTVT.

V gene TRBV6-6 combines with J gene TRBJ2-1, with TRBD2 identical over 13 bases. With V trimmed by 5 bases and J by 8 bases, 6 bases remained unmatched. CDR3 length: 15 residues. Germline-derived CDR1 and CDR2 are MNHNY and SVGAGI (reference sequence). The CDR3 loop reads CASSPRTSGGHEQFF. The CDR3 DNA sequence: TGTGCCAGCAGTCCCCGGACTAGCGGGGGCCATGAGCAGTTCTTC.

CDR3 sequence: CASSLVGGEGTQYF. The CDR3 coding sequence is TGTGCCAGCAGCTTAGTTGGTGGGGAAGGGACCCAGTACTTC. This sequence joins TRBV7-6 and TRBJ2-5; the D is unclear. CDR3 length: 14 residues. The germline CDR1 and CDR2 sequences are SGHVS and FNYEAQ. Trimming took off 1 base at V and 7 bases at J, with 13 bases between the two ends.

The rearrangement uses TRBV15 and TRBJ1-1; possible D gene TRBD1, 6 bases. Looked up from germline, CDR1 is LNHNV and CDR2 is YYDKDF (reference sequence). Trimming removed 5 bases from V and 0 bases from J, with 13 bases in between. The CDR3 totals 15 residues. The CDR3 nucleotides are TGTGCCACCAGCTCCCGACAGGCCATGAACACTGAAGCTTTCTTT. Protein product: CATSSRQAMNTEAFF.